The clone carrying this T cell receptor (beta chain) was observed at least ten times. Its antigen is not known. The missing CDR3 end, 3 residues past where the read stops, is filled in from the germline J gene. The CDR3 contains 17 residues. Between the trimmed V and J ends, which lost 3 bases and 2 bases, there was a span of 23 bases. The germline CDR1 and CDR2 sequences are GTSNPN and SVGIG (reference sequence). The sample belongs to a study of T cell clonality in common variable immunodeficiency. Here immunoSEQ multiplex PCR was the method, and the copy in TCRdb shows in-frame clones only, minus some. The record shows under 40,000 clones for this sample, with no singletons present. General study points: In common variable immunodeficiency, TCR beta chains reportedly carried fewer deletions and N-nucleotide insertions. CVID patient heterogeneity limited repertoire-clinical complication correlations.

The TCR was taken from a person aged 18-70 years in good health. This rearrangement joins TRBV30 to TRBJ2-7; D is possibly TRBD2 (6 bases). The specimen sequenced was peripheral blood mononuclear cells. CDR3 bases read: TGTGCCTGGAGGAGGGAATATGATATCGGGGGAACCTACGAG. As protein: CAWRREYDIGGTYE. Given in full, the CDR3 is CAWRREYDIGGTYEQYF.